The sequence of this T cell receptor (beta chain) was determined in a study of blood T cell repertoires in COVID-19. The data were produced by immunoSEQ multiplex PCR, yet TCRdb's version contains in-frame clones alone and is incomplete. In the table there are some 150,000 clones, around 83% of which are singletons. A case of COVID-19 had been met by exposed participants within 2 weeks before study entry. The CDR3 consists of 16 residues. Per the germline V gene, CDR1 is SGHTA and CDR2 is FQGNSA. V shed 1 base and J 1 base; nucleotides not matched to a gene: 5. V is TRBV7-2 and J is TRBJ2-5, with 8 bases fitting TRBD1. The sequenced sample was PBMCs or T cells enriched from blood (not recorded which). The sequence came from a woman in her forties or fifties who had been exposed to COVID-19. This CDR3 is CASSLVDRGSQETQYF. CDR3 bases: TGTGCCAGCAGCTTAGTTGACAGGGGTAGCCAAGAGACCCAGTACTTC.